What follows are 8 T cell receptor beta chains derived from one specimen sequenced in a study of PD-1 blockade in classical Hodgkin lymphoma. Clones were read by immunoSEQ multiplex PCR, and TCRdb kept only the in-frame ones, dropping some. The sample lists just under 30,000 clones, over 75% occurring once. After autologous stem cell transplantation all patients relapsed, and prior brentuximab vedotin exposure differed between cohorts. The authors purified CD4+ T cells from thawed PBMCs by magnetic negative selection. The specimen comprised CD4+ T cells from blood, sampled at baseline. These receptors originate from a human donor with classical Hodgkin lymphoma.

V usage is TRBV21-1 and J usage is TRBJ1-2; TRBD1 is taken as the D call from the table, unchecked against the DNA. TRBV21-1 is reported as a pseudogene. The CDR3 consists of 13 residues. The CDR3 DNA is TGTGCCAGCAGCATGGCGTCACTCCAGGAACTCAACTTC. Amino acid sequence: CASSMASLQELNF.

The V and J genes are TRBV27 and TRBJ2-5; 8 bases match TRBD2. The CDR3 has 13 residues. Per the germline V gene, CDR1 is MNHEY and CDR2 is SMNVEV (reference sequence). V lost 7 bases to trimming and J lost 4 bases; unmatched junction nucleotides: 5. In nucleotides, the CDR3 is TGTGCCAGCACCGCCGGGAGGGGAGAGACCCAGTACTTC. Protein: CASTAGRGETQYF.

The chain recombines TRBV5-5 with TRBJ1-2; no definite D call. CDR3 length equals 12 residues. Trimming shortened V by 2 bases and J by 8 bases, and 10 bases separated the two germline ends. Per germline, CDR1 SGHKS and CDR2 YYEKEE (reference sequence). The CDR3 loop reads CASSFPRGGYTF. The CDR3, as DNA: TGTGCCAGCAGCTTCCCCCGGGGAGGCTACACCTTC.

This chain uses TRBV6-5 with TRBJ1-2; TRBD1 is a possible D gene (5 bases). The CDR3 length is 15 residues. Germline loops: CDR1 MNHEY, CDR2 SVGAGI. Trimming cost V 0 bases and J 0 bases, with 8 bases left between them. CDR3 in DNA: TGTGCCAGCAGTTACTCGGGCAGGGCTAACTATGGCTACACCTTC. Its protein product is CASSYSGRANYGYTF.

The chain is built from TRBV5-1 and TRBJ2-1, with TRBD2 identical over 13 bases. Losses at the gene ends were 4 bases for V and 8 bases for J; bases not matched to a gene: 6. Germline lookup yields CDR1 SGHRS and CDR2 YFSETQ. This CDR3 is 15 amino acids long. For the CDR3, the DNA is TGCGCCAGCAGCATGGGGACTAGCGGGAAGGATGAGCAGTTCTTC. Residues: CASSMGTSGKDEQFF.

The chain couples TRBV5-1 to TRBJ2-2, with unresolved D. There are 14 residues in the CDR3. From germline, CDR1 is SGHRS and CDR2 YFSETQ. V was shortened by 2 bases and J by 9 bases, with 14 bases between the two germline ends. CDR3 sequence reads: CASSFGQELRELFF. CDR3 nucleotides: TGCGCCAGCAGCTTTGGTCAGGAGCTCAGGGAGCTGTTTTTT.

This clone appeared a single time. The chain is built from TRBV9 and TRBJ1-3, with no clear D. Germline loops: CDR1 SGDLS, CDR2 YYNGEE. Deletions cut 4 bases from V and 0 bases from J, with 14 bases between. The CDR3 contains 16 residues. CDR3 region: CASSQNPLGSGNTIYF. The DNA of the CDR3 is TGTGCCAGCAGCCAAAACCCGCTGGGCTCTGGAAACACCATATATTTT.

The V and J genes are TRBV19 and TRBJ1-5, with TRBD1 as a possible D gene (6 bases). This CDR3 has 17 residues. V gave up 5 bases and J gave up 7 bases, with 24 bases separating them. Germline V gives CDR1 LNHDA, CDR2 SQIVND (reference sequence). The CDR3 sequence is CASSLGGQRYSSQPQHF. The CDR3 DNA reads TGTGCCAGTAGTCTGGGTGGACAGCGGTACTCTAGCCAGCCCCAGCATTTT.